This TCR beta chain was recorded in a study of blood T cell repertoires in COVID-19. V shed 0 bases, J shed 9 bases, and the junction held 6 bases outside the gene matches. CDR3 size: 14 residues. The V gene's germline CDR1 is SGDLS and CDR2 YYNGEE. Method: immunoSEQ multiplex PCR; TCRdb's copy keeps in-frame clones and lacks some. The table has over 200,000 clones, approximately 82% seen once. Material: peripheral blood. The sequence was obtained from a woman in her forties or fifties with acute or convalescent COVID-19. The chain employs TRBV9 and TRBJ2-1; TRBD1 matches 7 bases. CDR3 amino acids: CASSVVGEGAEQFF. The CDR3, as DNA: TGTGCCAGCAGCGTAGTAGGAGAGGGGGCTGAGCAGTTCTTC.